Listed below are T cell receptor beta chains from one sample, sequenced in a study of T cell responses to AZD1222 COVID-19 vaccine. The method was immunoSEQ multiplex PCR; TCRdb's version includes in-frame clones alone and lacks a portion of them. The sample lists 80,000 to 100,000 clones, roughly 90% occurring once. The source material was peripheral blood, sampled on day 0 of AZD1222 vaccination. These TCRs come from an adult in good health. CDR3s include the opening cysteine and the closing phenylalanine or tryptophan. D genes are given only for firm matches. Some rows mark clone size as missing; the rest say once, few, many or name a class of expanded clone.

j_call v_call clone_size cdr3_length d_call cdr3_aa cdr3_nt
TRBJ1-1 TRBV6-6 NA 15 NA CASSYGPLGNTEAFF TGTGCCAGCAGTTACGGGCCACTTGGGAACACTGAAGCTTTCTTT
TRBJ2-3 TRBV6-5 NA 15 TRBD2 CASSRLASSTDTQYF TGTGCCAGCAGCCGACTAGCGTCTAGCACAGATACGCAGTATTTT
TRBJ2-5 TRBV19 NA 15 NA CASQVGRLQQETQYF TGTGCCAGCCAAGTCGGGCGACTCCAACAAGAGACCCAGTACTTC
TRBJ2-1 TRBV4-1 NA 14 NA CASSQDIEIVEQFF TGCGCCAGCAGCCAAGATATTGAGATAGTTGAGCAGTTCTTC
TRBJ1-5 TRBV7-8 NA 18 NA CASSLGTGGWDSNQPQHF TGTGCCAGCAGCTTAGGAACGGGGGGCTGGGATAGCAATCAGCCCCAGCATTTT
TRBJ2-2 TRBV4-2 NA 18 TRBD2 CASSLRLAGPGGTGELFF TGTGCCAGCAGCCTAAGACTAGCGGGCCCCGGGGGGACCGGGGAGCTGTTTTTT
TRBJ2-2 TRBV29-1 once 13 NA CSTQVANTGELFF TGCAGCACCCAAGTCGCGAACACCGGGGAGCTGTTTTTT
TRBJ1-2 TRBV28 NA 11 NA CASSFRDGYTF TGTGCCAGCAGTTTCCGGGATGGCTACACCTTC
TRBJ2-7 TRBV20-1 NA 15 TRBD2 CSASGGDFETYEQYF TGCAGTGCTAGTGGGGGGGACTTCGAAACCTACGAGCAGTACTTC
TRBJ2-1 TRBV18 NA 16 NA CASSPPLATTYNEQFF TGTGCCAGCTCACCACCGCTAGCTACGACGTACAATGAGCAGTTCTTC
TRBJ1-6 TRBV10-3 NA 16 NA CAISDRDKATNSPLHF TGTGCCATCAGTGACCGGGACAAGGCCACGAATTCACCCCTCCACTTT
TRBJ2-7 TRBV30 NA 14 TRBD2 CAWSVTSGRAEQYF TGTGCCTGGAGTGTAACTAGCGGGAGGGCCGAGCAGTACTTC
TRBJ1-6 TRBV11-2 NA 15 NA CASSSPGRSWSPLHF TGTGCCAGCAGCTCACCGGGACGGAGTTGGTCACCCCTCCACTTT
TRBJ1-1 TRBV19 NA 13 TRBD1 CAATGGAGTEAFF TGTGCCGCGACAGGGGGCGCAGGAACTGAAGCTTTCTTT
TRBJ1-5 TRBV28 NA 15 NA CASSLAQLLNQPQHF TGTGCCAGCAGTTTGGCCCAACTCCTAAATCAGCCCCAGCATTTT
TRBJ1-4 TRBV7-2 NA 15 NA CASSLPGRSNEKLFF TGTGCCAGCAGCCTTCCCGGACGGTCTAATGAAAAACTGTTTTTT
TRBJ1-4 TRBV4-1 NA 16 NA CASSHSYRAADEKLFF TGCGCCAGCAGCCATTCGTACAGGGCTGCGGATGAAAAACTGTTTTTT
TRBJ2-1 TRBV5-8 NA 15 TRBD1 CASSLGQGPYNEQFF TGTGCCAGCAGCTTGGGACAGGGACCCTACAATGAGCAGTTCTTC
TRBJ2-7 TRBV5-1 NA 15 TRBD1 CASRAGTGATYEQYF TGCGCCAGCAGGGCCGGGACAGGGGCAACCTACGAGCAGTACTTC
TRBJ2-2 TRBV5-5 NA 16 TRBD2 CASSLGLAGGDGELFF TGTGCCAGCAGCTTGGGACTAGCGGGAGGTGATGGGGAGCTGTTTTTT
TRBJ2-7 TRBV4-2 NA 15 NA CASSQAGGPRDEQYF TGTGCCAGCAGCCAAGCCGGAGGGCCGAGGGACGAGCAGTACTTC
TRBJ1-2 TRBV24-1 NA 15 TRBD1 CATSDSDREKGGYTF TGTGCCACCAGTGATTCGGACAGGGAGAAGGGAGGCTACACCTTC
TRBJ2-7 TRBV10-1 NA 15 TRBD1 CARNEGQGATYEQYF TGCGCCAGGAACGAGGGACAGGGGGCGACCTACGAGCAGTACTTC
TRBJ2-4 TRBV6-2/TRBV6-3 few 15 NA CASSSGPDMVGIQYF TGTGCCAGCAGTTCCGGTCCCGATATGGTGGGCATTCAGTACTTC
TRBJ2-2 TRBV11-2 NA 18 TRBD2 CASSLGLAGRAGTGELFF TGTGCCAGCAGCTTGGGACTAGCGGGAAGAGCGGGCACCGGGGAGCTGTTTTTT
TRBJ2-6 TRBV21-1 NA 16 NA CASRIGGFSGANVLTF TGTGCCAGCAGGATTGGGGGTTTCTCTGGGGCCAACGTCCTGACTTTC
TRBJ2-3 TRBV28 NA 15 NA CASSFISPGADTQYF TGTGCCAGCAGTTTCATAAGTCCAGGGGCAGATACGCAGTATTTT
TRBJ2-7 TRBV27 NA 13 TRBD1 CATTRGQGHEQYF TGTGCCACTACGAGGGGACAGGGCCACGAGCAGTACTTC
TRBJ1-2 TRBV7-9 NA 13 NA CASSPRSGNGYTF TGTGCCAGCAGCCCCCGTTCGGGGAACGGCTACACCTTC
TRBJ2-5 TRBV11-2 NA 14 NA CASSPQGGRQTQYF TGTGCCAGCAGCCCTCAGGGGGGTAGACAGACCCAGTACTTC
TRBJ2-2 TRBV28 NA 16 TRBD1 CASSLTDRINTGELFF TGTGCCAGCAGCCTCACGGACAGGATCAACACCGGGGAGCTGTTTTTT
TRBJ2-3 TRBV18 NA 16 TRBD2 CASSRLAAASTDTQYF TGTGCCAGCTCCCGACTAGCAGCCGCTAGCACAGATACGCAGTATTTT
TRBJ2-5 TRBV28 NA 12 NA CASSASQETQYF TGTGCCAGCAGTGCAAGCCAAGAGACCCAGTACTTC
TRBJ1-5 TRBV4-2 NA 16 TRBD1 CASSPGQGSGNQPQHF TGTGCCAGCAGCCCGGGACAGGGCTCAGGCAATCAGCCCCAGCATTTT
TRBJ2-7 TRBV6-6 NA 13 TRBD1 CASRPGTDYEQYF TGTGCCAGCAGGCCAGGGACAGACTACGAGCAGTACTTC
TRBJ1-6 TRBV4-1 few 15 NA CASSQVYRNNSPLHF TGCGCCAGCAGCCAAGTATACAGAAATAATTCACCCCTCCACTTT
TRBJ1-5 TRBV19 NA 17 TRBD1 CASSIQGTGLVNQPQHF TGTGCCAGTAGTATCCAAGGGACAGGGTTGGTGAATCAGCCCCAGCATTTT
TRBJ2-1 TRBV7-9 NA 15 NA CASGSGVSSYNEQFF TGTGCCTCGGGATCGGGCGTGAGCTCCTACAATGAGCAGTTCTTC
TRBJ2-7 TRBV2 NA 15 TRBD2 CASSESGSGYYEQYF TGTGCCAGCAGTGAAAGCGGGAGCGGCTACTACGAGCAGTACTTC
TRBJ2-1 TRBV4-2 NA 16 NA CASSQEVRVPYNEQFF TGTGCCAGCAGCCAAGAGGTACGGGTACCCTACAATGAGCAGTTCTTC
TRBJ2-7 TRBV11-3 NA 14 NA CASSLRGGAYEQYF TGTGCCAGCAGCCTACGTGGGGGAGCCTACGAGCAGTACTTC
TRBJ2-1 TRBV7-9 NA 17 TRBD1 CASRPADSGTGDNEQFF TGTGCCAGCAGACCCGCAGACTCCGGGACAGGAGACAATGAGCAGTTCTTC
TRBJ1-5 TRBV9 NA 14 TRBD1 CASRDRGSGQPQHF TGTGCCAGCAGAGACAGGGGCTCGGGTCAGCCCCAGCATTTT
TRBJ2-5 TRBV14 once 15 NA CASSQGIGAEETQYF TGTGCCAGCAGCCAAGGGATCGGGGCCGAAGAGACCCAGTACTTC
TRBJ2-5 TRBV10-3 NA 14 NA CATGARADQETQYF TGTGCCACCGGGGCCAGAGCGGACCAAGAGACCCAGTACTTC
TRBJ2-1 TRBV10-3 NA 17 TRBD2 CAISAYGTSGRANEQFF TGTGCCATCAGTGCCTACGGGACTAGCGGGAGGGCCAATGAGCAGTTCTTC
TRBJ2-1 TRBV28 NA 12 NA CASRERGNEQFF TGTGCCAGCAGGGAAAGGGGGAATGAGCAGTTCTTC
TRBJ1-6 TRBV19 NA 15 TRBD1 CASSPVRGLVSPLHF TGTGCCAGTAGTCCAGTCAGGGGGCTCGTCTCACCCCTCCACTTT
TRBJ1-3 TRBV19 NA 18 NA CASYSSGWDTDSGNTIYF TGTGCCAGTTATTCCTCGGGTTGGGACACCGACTCTGGAAACACCATATATTTT
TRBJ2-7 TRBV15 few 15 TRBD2 CATSRVEGRVNEQYF TGTGCCACCAGCAGAGTAGAGGGGAGGGTAAACGAGCAGTACTTC
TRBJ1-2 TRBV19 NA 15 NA CASSILSRQPYGYTF TGTGCCAGTAGTATTTTATCAAGACAGCCATATGGCTACACCTTC